This T cell receptor (beta chain) was found in a study of CD8 T cells in Susac syndrome. Germline V gene data show CDR1 as SGHAT and CDR2 as FQNNGV. The germline V and J ends were trimmed by 5 bases and 2 bases, with 16 bases remaining between them. The length of the CDR3 is 15 residues. This clonotype was recorded only once. CD8+ and CD4+ blood T cells underwent TCR beta sequencing. The healthy controls were matched to patients by age and sex. Random hexamers were used to reverse transcribe the RNA input (roughly 0.5 to 1 ug). TCRdb reprocessed the immunoSEQ multiplex PCR reads via MiXCR and lists one record per CDR3 protein. This repertoire shows 130,000 to 150,000 distinct CDR3 sequences, roughly 94% found once; its top ten account for over 0.25%.

V and J are TRBV11-2 and TRBJ2-7; possibly TRBD2 for D (6 bases). The sequence came from a human donor in good health. The specimen sequenced was CD8+ T cells from PBMCs. The chain's CDR3 is CASSPAVAVPYEQYF. Here the CDR3 DNA reads TGTGCCAGCAGCCCCGCAGTAGCGGTTCCCTACGAGCAGTACTTC.